This TCR beta chain was observed in a study of shared clonotypes between healthy human individuals. CD45RO negativity and positive selection for CCR7 defined naive CD8 cells, a population that excluded terminally differentiated effector memory CD45RA+ cells. TCRdb's table, derived via immunoSEQ multiplex PCR, lists solely in-frame clones and lacks some. The sample includes roughly 2 million clones, roughly 95% of them seen just once. Sequencing used naive CD8+ T cells sorted from blood. The sequence derives from a man aged 18 to 29 in good health.

The CDR3 loop is CASSPRPRQGGTYEQYF. CDR3 DNA sequence: TGTGCCAGCAGCCCACGACCCCGGCAGGGTGGAACCTACGAGCAGTACTTC. The gene calls are TRBV21-1 and TRBJ2-7; no DNA check was done on the table's D call, TRBD1. TRBV21-1 is a recognized pseudogene. The CDR3 totals 17 residues.